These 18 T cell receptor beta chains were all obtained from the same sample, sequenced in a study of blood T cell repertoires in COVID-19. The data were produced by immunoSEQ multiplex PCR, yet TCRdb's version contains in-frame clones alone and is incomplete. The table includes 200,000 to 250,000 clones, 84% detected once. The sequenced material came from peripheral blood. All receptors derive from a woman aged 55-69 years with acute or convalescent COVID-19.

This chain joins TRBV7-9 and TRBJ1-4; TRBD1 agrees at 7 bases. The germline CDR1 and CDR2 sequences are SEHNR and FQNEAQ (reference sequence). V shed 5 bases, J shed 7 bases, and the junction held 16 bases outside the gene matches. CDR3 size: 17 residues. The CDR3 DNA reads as TGTGCCAGCAGCCCTCCTCACAGGACAGGTTTAGCTGAAAAACTGTTTTTT. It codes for CASSPPHRTGLAEKLFF.

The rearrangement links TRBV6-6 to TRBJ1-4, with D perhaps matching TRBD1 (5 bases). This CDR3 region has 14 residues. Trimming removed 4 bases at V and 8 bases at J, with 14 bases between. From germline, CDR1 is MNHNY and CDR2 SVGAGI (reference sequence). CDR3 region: CASSWGGVREKLFF. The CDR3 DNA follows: TGTGCCAGCAGTTGGGGAGGGGTCAGAGAAAAACTGTTTTTT.

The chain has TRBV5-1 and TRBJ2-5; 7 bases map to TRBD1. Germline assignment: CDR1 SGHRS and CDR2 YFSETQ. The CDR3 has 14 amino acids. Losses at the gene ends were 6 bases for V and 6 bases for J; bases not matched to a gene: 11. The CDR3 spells CASNKRQGGQTQYF. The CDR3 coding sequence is TGCGCCAGCAACAAACGACAGGGTGGACAGACCCAGTACTTC.

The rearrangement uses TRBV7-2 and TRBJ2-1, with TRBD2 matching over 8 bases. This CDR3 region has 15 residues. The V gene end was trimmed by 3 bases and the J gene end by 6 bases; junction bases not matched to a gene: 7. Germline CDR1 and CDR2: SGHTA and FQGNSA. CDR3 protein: CASSFQGTRINEQFF. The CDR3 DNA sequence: TGTGCCAGCAGCTTCCAAGGGACTAGAATCAATGAGCAGTTCTTC.

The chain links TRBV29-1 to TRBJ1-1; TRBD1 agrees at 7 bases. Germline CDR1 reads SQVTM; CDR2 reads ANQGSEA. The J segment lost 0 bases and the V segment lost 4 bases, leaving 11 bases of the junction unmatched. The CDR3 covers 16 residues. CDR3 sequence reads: CSVGFRGNEMNTEAFF. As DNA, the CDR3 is TGCAGCGTTGGGTTCAGGGGGAATGAGATGAACACTGAAGCTTTCTTT.

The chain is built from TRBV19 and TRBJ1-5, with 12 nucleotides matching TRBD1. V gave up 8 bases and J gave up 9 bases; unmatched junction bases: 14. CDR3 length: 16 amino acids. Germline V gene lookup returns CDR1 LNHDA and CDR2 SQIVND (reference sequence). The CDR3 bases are TGTGCCAGTGGGGGGCTACCGGGACAGGGGGCCCGGCCCCAGCATTTT. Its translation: CASGGLPGQGARPQHF.

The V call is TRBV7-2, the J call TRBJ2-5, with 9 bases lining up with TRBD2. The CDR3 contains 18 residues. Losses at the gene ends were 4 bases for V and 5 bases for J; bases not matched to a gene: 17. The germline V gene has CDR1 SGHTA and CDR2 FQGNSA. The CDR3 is CASSYQAPGASGAETQYF. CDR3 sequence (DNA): TGTGCCAGCAGCTACCAGGCCCCCGGGGCTAGCGGGGCGGAGACCCAGTACTTC.

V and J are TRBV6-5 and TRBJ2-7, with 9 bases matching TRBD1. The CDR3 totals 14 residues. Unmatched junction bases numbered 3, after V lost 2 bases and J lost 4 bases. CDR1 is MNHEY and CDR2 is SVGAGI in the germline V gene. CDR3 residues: CASSYQDRGYEQYF. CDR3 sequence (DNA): TGTGCCAGCAGTTACCAGGACAGGGGTTACGAGCAGTACTTC.

This chain's CDR3 is CASSSPGGPTEAFF. DNA for the CDR3: TGTGCCAGCAGTTCCCCCGGGGGGCCCACTGAAGCTTTCTTT. This rearrangement joins TRBV28 to TRBJ1-1; the D gene is possibly TRBD1 (6 bases). The CDR3 covers 14 residues. The V end lost 4 bases, the J end lost 4 bases, and 13 bases lay between the germline ends. CDR1 and CDR2 from the germline V gene are MDHEN and SYDVKM.

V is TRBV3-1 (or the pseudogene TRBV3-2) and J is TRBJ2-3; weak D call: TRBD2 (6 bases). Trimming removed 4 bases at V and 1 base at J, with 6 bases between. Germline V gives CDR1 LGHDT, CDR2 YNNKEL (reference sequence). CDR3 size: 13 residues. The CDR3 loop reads CASSPGGTDTQYF. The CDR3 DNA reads TGTGCCAGCAGCCCGGGGGGCACAGATACGCAGTATTTT.

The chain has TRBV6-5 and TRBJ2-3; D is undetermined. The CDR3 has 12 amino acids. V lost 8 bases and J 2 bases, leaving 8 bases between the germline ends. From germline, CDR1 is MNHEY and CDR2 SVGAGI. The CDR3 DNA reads TGTGCCAGCTCGACAAACACAGATACGCAGTATTTT. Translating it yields CASSTNTDTQYF.

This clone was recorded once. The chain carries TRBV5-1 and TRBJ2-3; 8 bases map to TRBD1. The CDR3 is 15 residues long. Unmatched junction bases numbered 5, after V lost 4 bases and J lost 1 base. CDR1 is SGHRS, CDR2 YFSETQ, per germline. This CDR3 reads CASSVTGVGTDTQYF. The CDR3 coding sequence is TGCGCCAGCAGCGTGACAGGGGTGGGCACAGATACGCAGTATTTT. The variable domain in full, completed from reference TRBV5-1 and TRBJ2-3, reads KAGVTQTPRYLIKTRGQQVTLSCSPISGHRSVSWYQQTPGQGLQFLFEYFSETQRNKGNFPGRFSGRQFSNSRSEMNVSTLELGDSALYLCASSVTGVGTDTQYFGPGTRLTVL.

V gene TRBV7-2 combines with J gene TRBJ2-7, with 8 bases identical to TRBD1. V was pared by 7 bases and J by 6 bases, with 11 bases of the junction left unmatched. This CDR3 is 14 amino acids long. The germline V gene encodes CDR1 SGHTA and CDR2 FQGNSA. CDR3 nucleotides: TGTGCCAGCACCGACCCCGGGACAGGCCGCGAGCAGTACTTC. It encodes CASTDPGTGREQYF.

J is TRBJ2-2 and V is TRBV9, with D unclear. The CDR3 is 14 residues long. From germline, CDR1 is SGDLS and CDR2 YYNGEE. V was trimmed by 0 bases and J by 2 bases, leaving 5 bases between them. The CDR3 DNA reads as TGTGCCAGCAGCGTAGTACTCAACACCGGGGAGCTGTTTTTT. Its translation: CASSVVLNTGELFF. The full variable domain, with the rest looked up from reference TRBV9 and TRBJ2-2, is DSGVTQTPKHLITATGQRVTLRCSPRSGDLSVYWYQQSLDQGLQFLIQYYNGEERAKGNILERFSAQQFPDLHSELNLSSLELGDSALYFCASSVVLNTGELFFGEGSRLTVL.

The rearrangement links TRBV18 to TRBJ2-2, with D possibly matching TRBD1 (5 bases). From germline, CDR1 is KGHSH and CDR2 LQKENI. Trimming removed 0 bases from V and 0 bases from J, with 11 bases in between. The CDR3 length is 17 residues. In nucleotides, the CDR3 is TGTGCCAGCTCACCACCTGCGTCAGGGACGAACACCGGGGAGCTGTTTTTT. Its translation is CASSPPASGTNTGELFF.

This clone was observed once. For the CDR3, the DNA is TGCGCCAGCAGCTTGGCGGCTAGCGGGGGGGCCGTCGATACGCAGTATTTT. This translates into CASSLAASGGAVDTQYF. The genes are TRBV5-1 and TRBJ2-3; 12 nucleotides match TRBD2. The J segment lost 6 bases and the V segment lost 0 bases, leaving 8 bases of the junction unmatched. CDR1 SGHRS and CDR2 YFSETQ come from the germline V gene. The length of the CDR3 is 17 residues.

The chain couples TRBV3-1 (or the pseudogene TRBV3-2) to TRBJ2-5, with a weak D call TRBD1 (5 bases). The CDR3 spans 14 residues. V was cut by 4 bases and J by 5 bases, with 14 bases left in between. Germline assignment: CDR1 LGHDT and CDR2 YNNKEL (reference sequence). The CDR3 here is CASSPMAGAETQYF. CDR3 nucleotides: TGTGCCAGCAGCCCCATGGCTGGGGCCGAGACCCAGTACTTC.

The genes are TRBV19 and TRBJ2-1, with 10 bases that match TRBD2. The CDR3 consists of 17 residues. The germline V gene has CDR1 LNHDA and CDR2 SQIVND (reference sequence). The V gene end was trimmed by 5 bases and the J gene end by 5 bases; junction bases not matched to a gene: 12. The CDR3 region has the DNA TGTGCCAGTAGTGCACCATCACTAGCGGGGAAGAACAATGAGCAGTTCTTC. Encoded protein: CASSAPSLAGKNNEQFF.